This T cell receptor beta chain is drawn from a study of identical twins. Worth noting for this clonotype: Its antigen is unknown.

Findings of the study overall: The same donors were not followed; conclusions instead depended on cross-sectional statistical analysis. Fewer insertions were carried by abundant cord blood beta clonotypes, but none was seen in memory repertoires.

TCRdb itself ran the 5' RACE reads through MiXCR, one entry per CDR3 protein. The repertoire has some 1,700,000 distinct CDR3 sequences, around a third of them found once; the top ten carry around 0.3%. This receptor was obtained from a newborn girl in good health. Sequenced input: cord blood.

CDR3 sequence reads: CSASRPGAMYNEQFF. For the CDR3, the DNA is TGCAGTGCTAGCCGACCGGGGGCCATGTACAATGAGCAGTTCTTC. The chain couples TRBV20-1 to TRBJ2-1, with D perhaps assigned TRBD1 or TRBD2 (6 bases each). Germline V gene sequence: CDR1 DFQATT, CDR2 SNEGSKA (reference sequence). Deletions cut 3 bases from V and 4 bases from J, with 16 bases between. This CDR3 spans 15 amino acids.